Presented here are 2 T cell receptor beta chains from one specimen sequenced in a study of shared clonotypes between healthy human individuals. The data were produced by immunoSEQ multiplex PCR, yet TCRdb's version contains in-frame clones alone and is incomplete. The table shows a few hundred thousand clones, with around 78% occurring only once. Specimen: PBMCs. The receptors were gathered from a woman between 40 and 55 years old in good health. Some clones in this sample may be carry-over from other donors' samples.

This chain connects TRBV23-1 to TRBJ1-5, with 10 bases matching TRBD1. TRBV23-1 carries the ORF label, with uncertain function. The CDR3 has 17 residues. After removal of 2 bases from V and 1 base from J, the junction contained 5 bases not matched to a gene. CDR3: CASSQPRDRGSNQPQHF. The CDR3 nucleotides read TGCGCCAGCAGTCAACCCCGGGACAGGGGCAGCAATCAGCCCCAGCATTTT.

Only a few counts were recorded for this clone. Only one base separates this from a far larger clonotype, so it likely reflects a read error. V is TRBV29-1 and J is TRBJ1-1, with TRBD1 as a possible D gene (6 bases). The ends were cut back, 7 bases at V and 0 bases at J, with 9 bases in the middle. Looked up from germline, CDR1 is SQVTM and CDR2 is ANQGSEA. This CDR3 is 12 amino acids long. The CDR3 loop is CSGDMVNTEAFF. CDR3 bases: TGCAGCGGGGACATGGTGAACACTGAAGCTTTCTTT.